The 12 T cell receptor beta chains below all came from one sample that was sequenced in a study of OX40 agonist ivuxolimab in advanced cancers. Only in-frame clones appear in the TCRdb table, and some are missing; sequencing was by immunoSEQ multiplex PCR. The table has about 69,000 clones, about 80% seen once. Sequenced material: CD4+ or CD8+ T cells sorted from blood, taken in a trial of the OX40 agonist ivuxolimab. The receptors stem from an adult with an advanced solid tumor such as melanoma, head and neck, liver or kidney cancer.

The chain combines TRBV30 with TRBJ1-2; 10 nucleotides align to TRBD1. Germline V lookup: CDR1 GTSNPN, CDR2 SVGIG (reference sequence). V was clipped by 3 bases and J by 4 bases; unmatched bases: 8. The length of the CDR3 is 15 residues. CDR3 in amino acids: CAWSLGTGDTYGYTF. The CDR3 bases are TGTGCCTGGAGCCTCGGGACAGGGGATACCTATGGCTACACCTTC.

V and J are TRBV20-1 and TRBJ1-2, with D hard to call. The V gene lost 5 bases and the J gene lost 7 bases, with 5 bases spanning the gap. The CDR3 is 9 amino acids. The V gene's germline CDR1 is DFQATT and CDR2 SNEGSKA (reference sequence). The CDR3 nucleotides are TGCAGTGCTGGGGTTGGCTACACCTTC. Amino acid sequence: CSAGVGYTF.

The CDR3 bases are TGTGCCTGGAGCGGCCCTCTCAGGGGCACTGAAGCTTTCTTT. Translation gives CAWSGPLRGTEAFF. This rearrangement joins TRBV30 to TRBJ1-1, with a weak D call TRBD1 (6 bases). CDR1 GTSNPN and CDR2 SVGIG come from the germline V gene (reference sequence). V lost 3 bases and J 4 bases, leaving 15 bases between the germline ends. CDR3 size: 14 residues.

V gene TRBV30 combines with J gene TRBJ2-7; D gene unclear. Germline V CDR1 and CDR2: GTSNPN, SVGIG (reference sequence). The CDR3 runs to 11 residues. Trimming shortened V by 2 bases and J by 4 bases, and 6 bases separated the two germline ends. DNA of the CDR3: TGTGCCTGGAGTACTGATTACGAGCAGTACTTC. It codes for CAWSTDYEQYF.

This rearrangement joins TRBV15 to TRBJ2-7; TRBD2 might be the D (6 bases). Trimming took 0 bases from V and 6 from J, leaving 9 bases between them. This CDR3 has 13 residues. CDR1 is LNHNV and CDR2 is YYDKDF in the germline V gene (reference sequence). CDR3 in DNA: TGTGCCACCAGCAGAGATCTGGGGGGCGAGCAGTACTTC. This encodes CATSRDLGGEQYF.

The chain links TRBV28 to TRBJ2-1, with 9 positions matching TRBD2. In germline, CDR1 is MDHEN, CDR2 SYDVKM. This CDR3 has 16 residues. V shed 5 bases and J 13 bases; nucleotides not matched to a gene: 18. The CDR3 sequence is CASSKKLSGRSPIQFF. Written as DNA, the CDR3 is TGTGCCAGCAGTAAGAAGCTTAGCGGGAGAAGTCCCATACAGTTCTTC.

This clone was counted between two and nine times. This chain connects TRBV5-1 to TRBJ2-1; TRBD1 agrees at 7 bases. CDR3 length: 16 amino acids. The J segment lost 4 bases and the V segment lost 4 bases, leaving 11 bases of the junction unmatched. The germline V gene encodes CDR1 SGHRS and CDR2 YFSETQ. The CDR3 DNA is TGCGCCAGCAGCGGGAAACAGGGGTTCGTATACAATGAGCAGTTCTTC. Residues: CASSGKQGFVYNEQFF.

The J gene is TRBJ2-5, the V gene TRBV7-9, with D tentatively TRBD1 or TRBD2 (5 bases each). CDR1 and CDR2 from the germline V gene are SEHNR and FQNEAQ (reference sequence). The ends were cut back, 3 bases at V and 1 base at J, with 9 bases in the middle. This CDR3 has 14 amino acids. The CDR3 nucleotides read TGTGCCAGCAGCTTGGGGGATATCCAAGAGACCCAGTACTTC. As protein: CASSLGDIQETQYF.

This chain joins TRBV10-3 and TRBJ2-1; D remains unclear. V gave up 0 bases and J gave up 9 bases, with 9 bases separating them. Germline V lookup: CDR1 ENHRY, CDR2 SYGVKD. The CDR3 has 13 residues. This CDR3 reads CAISESGVGEQFF. The CDR3 nucleotides are TGTGCCATCAGTGAGTCCGGAGTCGGTGAGCAGTTCTTC.

V gene TRBV5-4 combines with J gene TRBJ1-2; D is unresolved. The CDR3 has 14 residues. V dropped 6 bases and J dropped 0 bases, with 12 bases sitting between them. In germline, CDR1 is SGHNT, CDR2 YYREEE (reference sequence). The chain's CDR3 is CASTGGGANYGYTF. Written as DNA, the CDR3 is TGTGCCAGCACTGGAGGCGGGGCTAACTATGGCTACACCTTC.

The chain combines TRBV18 with TRBJ1-6; D not certain. The CDR3 has 13 amino acids. The V gene's germline CDR1 is KGHSH and CDR2 LQKENI. Trimming pared 2 bases from V and 4 bases from J, leaving 3 bases between. The CDR3, as DNA: TGTGCCAGCTCACCAGGATATAATTCACCCCTCCACTTT. This sequence encodes CASSPGYNSPLHF.

V and J are TRBV18 and TRBJ2-2; D gene uncertain. The germline V and J ends were trimmed by 1 base and 4 bases, with 13 bases remaining between them. The length of the CDR3 is 16 residues. Germline assignment: CDR1 KGHSH and CDR2 LQKENI. The CDR3 protein is CASSPLAAKATGELFF. The CDR3 region has the DNA TGTGCCAGCTCACCACTGGCGGCCAAAGCCACCGGGGAGCTGTTTTTT.